The 21 T cell receptor beta chains in this list originate from one sample, sequenced in a study of CD8+ T cells in alopecia areata. Reverse transcription of extracted RNA yielded cDNA, which provided the sequencing template. The method was immunoSEQ multiplex PCR; TCRdb's version includes in-frame clones alone and lacks a portion of them. The data hold almost 250,000 clones, with about two thirds observed a single time. Source: CD4+ T cells sorted from blood, taken at week 0. Source of these receptors: a human donor with alopecia areata.

The chain uses TRBV29-1 and TRBJ2-7; D may be TRBD1 (5 bases). The germline V and J ends were trimmed by 7 bases and 2 bases, with 12 bases remaining between them. This CDR3 has 12 amino acids. CDR1 is SQVTM and CDR2 is ANQGSEA in the germline V gene. CDR3 nucleotides: TGCAGCGGGGGTTGGACAACCTACGAGCAGTACTTC. Residues: CSGGWTTYEQYF.

This clone occurred a few times. CDR3 residues: CASSRLGTSGDADTQYF. CDR3 in DNA: TGTGCCAGCAGCCGACTCGGGACTAGCGGGGATGCAGATACGCAGTATTTT. The V and J genes are TRBV25-1 and TRBJ2-3; TRBD2 agrees at 13 bases. The CDR3 is made up of 17 amino acids. Germline assignment: CDR1 MGHDK and CDR2 SYGVNS. With 6 bases clipped from V and 4 bases from J, the junction kept 10 bases outside the gene matches.

The V and J genes are TRBV5-4 and TRBJ1-1; TRBD1 matches 9 bases. The CDR3 sequence is 18 residues long. Germline CDR1 is SGHNT and CDR2 is YYREEE (reference sequence). J lost 4 bases, V lost 2 bases, and 15 bases had no gene match. In nucleotides, the CDR3 is TGTGCCAGCAGCTTAGTCCCGGGACAGGGATTGGGGAGCACTGAAGCTTTCTTT. It encodes CASSLVPGQGLGSTEAFF.

This clone was seen a few times. The chain uses TRBV14 and TRBJ1-6; D is undetermined. The V gene's germline CDR1 is SGHDN and CDR2 FVKESK. The germline V and J ends were trimmed by 4 bases and 15 bases, with 7 bases remaining between them. The CDR3 length is 10 residues. CDR3 DNA sequence: TGTGCCAGCAGCCCAGGCTACCTCCACTTT. This translates into CASSPGYLHF.

The chain joins TRBV10-3 to TRBJ2-3; D unresolved. The CDR3 spans 11 residues. V was shortened by 10 bases and J by 1 base, with 6 bases between the two germline ends. From germline, CDR1 is ENHRY and CDR2 SYGVKD. Written as DNA, the CDR3 is TGTGCCACCGCGGGCACAGATACGCAGTATTTT. Amino acid sequence: CATAGTDTQYF.

This clone was counted a few times. V is TRBV29-1 and J is TRBJ2-1; TRBD2 agrees at 9 bases. Unmatched junction bases numbered 16, after V lost 4 bases and J lost 0 bases. CDR1 is SQVTM and CDR2 is ANQGSEA in the germline V gene. The CDR3 covers 19 residues. The DNA of the CDR3 is TGCAGCGTTGGGGCCATCCGGGAGCGGGGGGCCTTCTCCTACAATGAGCAGTTCTTC. Translating gives CSVGAIRERGAFSYNEQFF.

CDR3 sequence (DNA): TGTGCCTTGGAGGGACAGAGAAATGAAAAACTGTTTTTT. It translates to CALEGQRNEKLFF. The chain links TRBV30 to TRBJ1-4, with 7 bases that match TRBD1. The junction had 7 bases not matched to a gene; V was cut back by 7 bases and J by 5 bases. Per the germline V gene, CDR1 is GTSNPN and CDR2 is SVGIG (reference sequence). The CDR3 extends over 13 amino acids.

This sequence joins TRBV7-2 and TRBJ2-7; no clear D gene. Germline V gives CDR1 SGHTA, CDR2 FQGNSA. This CDR3 spans 13 amino acids. With 3 bases removed from V and 3 bases from J, the gap between germline ends came to 9 bases. CDR3 nucleotide sequence: TGTGCCAGCAGCTTTGCTCCCAGCTACGAGCAGTACTTC. This codes for CASSFAPSYEQYF.

The CDR3 sequence is CASSGTYEQYF. In nucleotides, the CDR3 is TGTGCCAGCAGTGGTACCTACGAGCAGTACTTC. V and J are TRBV2 and TRBJ2-7; no firm D call. This CDR3 has 11 amino acids. Trimming shortened V by 4 bases and J by 2 bases, and 3 bases separated the two germline ends. Germline V lookup: CDR1 SNHLY, CDR2 FYNNEI.

The chain is built from TRBV5-6 and TRBJ1-2, with 10 bases fitting TRBD1. The CDR3 loop spans 13 amino acids. The J segment lost 6 bases and the V segment lost 4 bases, leaving 3 bases of the junction unmatched. Germline values: CDR1 SGHDT, CDR2 YYEEEE. Here the CDR3 reads CASSETGGDGYTF. In nucleotides, the CDR3 is TGTGCCAGCAGCGAGACAGGGGGCGATGGCTACACCTTC.

This clone showed up just a few times. The V gene is TRBV6-6, the J gene TRBJ1-2; TRBD1 is a possible D gene (5 bases). Germline V gene lookup returns CDR1 MNHNY and CDR2 SVGAGI (reference sequence). Trimming stripped 5 bases from V and 4 bases from J, with 14 bases between. CDR3 size: 14 residues. CDR3 amino acids: CASSPQGDRYGYTF. Written as DNA, the CDR3 is TGTGCCAGCAGTCCGCAAGGGGATCGCTATGGCTACACCTTC.

This clone was found a few times. The V call is TRBV5-1, the J call TRBJ2-1; D possibly corresponds to TRBD2 (5 bases). The V gene lost 6 bases and the J gene lost 5 bases, with 12 bases spanning the gap. The germline V gene has CDR1 SGHRS and CDR2 YFSETQ. The CDR3 consists of 13 residues. CDR3 region: CASNTGINNEQFF. As DNA, the CDR3 is TGCGCCAGCAACACCGGGATCAACAATGAGCAGTTCTTC.

J is TRBJ2-7 and V is TRBV11-1; 7 bases agree with TRBD2. This CDR3 region has 13 residues. J gave up 6 bases and V 0 bases, and 2 bases lay outside the gene matches. Germline lookup yields CDR1 SGHAT and CDR2 FQDESV (reference sequence). The CDR3 loop is CASSLARGIEQYF. The CDR3 coding sequence is TGTGCCAGCAGCTTAGCGCGGGGGATCGAGCAGTACTTC.

On this clone: This specimen includes other DNA sequences encoding the same CDR3. This chain uses TRBV29-1 with TRBJ2-7; 8 positions match TRBD1. J lost 3 bases, V lost 6 bases, and 10 bases had no gene match. Germline V CDR1 and CDR2: SQVTM, ANQGSEA. The CDR3 is 14 amino acids. CDR3 in amino acids: CSVGRTGSSYEQYF. The CDR3 region has the DNA TGCAGCGTAGGTAGGACAGGGTCCAGCTACGAGCAGTACTTC.

The chain links TRBV2 to TRBJ2-1, with 12 nucleotides matching TRBD2. Germline loops: CDR1 SNHLY, CDR2 FYNNEI. The CDR3 consists of 13 residues. Trimming cost V 9 bases and J 6 bases; bases outside gene matches: 3. The CDR3 sequence is CASRTSGVNEQFF. CDR3 DNA: TGTGCCAGTCGGACTAGCGGGGTCAATGAGCAGTTCTTC.

In this sample, this clone turned up a few times. This chain uses TRBV4-1 with TRBJ1-2; TRBD1 is a possible D gene (5 bases). V was cut by 0 bases and J by 5 bases, with 16 bases left in between. Germline lookup yields CDR1 MGHRA and CDR2 YSYEKL. This CDR3 contains 16 residues. For the CDR3, the DNA is TGCGCCAGCAGCCAAGATCGAGGGGCGCGGGTTTATGGCTACACCTTC. It translates to CASSQDRGARVYGYTF.

The V and J genes are TRBV27 and TRBJ1-4, with D tentatively TRBD1 (6 bases). Per the germline V gene, CDR1 is MNHEY and CDR2 is SMNVEV (reference sequence). Trimming left V 6 bases short and J 8 bases short, with 13 bases between. The CDR3 extends over 13 amino acids. The CDR3 region has the DNA TGTGCCAGCAGGTGGCAGGGGCAGGAAAAACTGTTTTTT. It encodes CASRWQGQEKLFF.

The chain uses TRBV5-4 and TRBJ2-6, with unresolved D. V lost 2 bases, J lost 0 bases, and 15 bases lay in between. The CDR3 extends over 18 amino acids. Germline V gene data show CDR1 as SGHNT and CDR2 as YYREEE (reference sequence). The CDR3 sequence: CASSFPTLLSSGANVLTF. DNA for the CDR3: TGTGCCAGCAGCTTCCCTACACTCCTCAGCTCTGGGGCCAACGTCCTGACTTTC.

This chain connects TRBV6-5 to TRBJ1-5, with D tentatively TRBD1 (5 bases). CDR3 size: 14 residues. From germline, CDR1 is MNHEY and CDR2 SVGAGI. V was pared by 2 bases and J by 7 bases, with 12 bases between. The CDR3 region has the DNA TGTGCCAGCAGTTACGGACATACGGACCAGCCCCAGCATTTT. It specifies CASSYGHTDQPQHF.

This clone showed up just a few times. The chain joins TRBV5-1 to TRBJ2-3; maybe TRBD1 (5 bases). CDR1 is SGHRS, CDR2 YFSETQ, per germline. Trimming shortened V by 4 bases and J by 1 base, and 13 bases separated the two germline ends. The CDR3 covers 15 residues. The CDR3 is CASSPQGWGTDTQYF. CDR3 coding DNA: TGCGCCAGCAGCCCCCAGGGTTGGGGCACAGATACGCAGTATTTT.

This clone came up a few times. The rearrangement joins TRBV5-1 to TRBJ2-1; D not certain. V lost 1 base and J 5 bases, leaving 13 bases between the germline ends. The CDR3 is 15 residues long. Germline V gene data show CDR1 as SGHRS and CDR2 as YFSETQ. The CDR3 region has the DNA TGCGCCAGCAGCTTGAGTTTAGTTTCCCACAATGAGCAGTTCTTC. This sequence encodes CASSLSLVSHNEQFF.